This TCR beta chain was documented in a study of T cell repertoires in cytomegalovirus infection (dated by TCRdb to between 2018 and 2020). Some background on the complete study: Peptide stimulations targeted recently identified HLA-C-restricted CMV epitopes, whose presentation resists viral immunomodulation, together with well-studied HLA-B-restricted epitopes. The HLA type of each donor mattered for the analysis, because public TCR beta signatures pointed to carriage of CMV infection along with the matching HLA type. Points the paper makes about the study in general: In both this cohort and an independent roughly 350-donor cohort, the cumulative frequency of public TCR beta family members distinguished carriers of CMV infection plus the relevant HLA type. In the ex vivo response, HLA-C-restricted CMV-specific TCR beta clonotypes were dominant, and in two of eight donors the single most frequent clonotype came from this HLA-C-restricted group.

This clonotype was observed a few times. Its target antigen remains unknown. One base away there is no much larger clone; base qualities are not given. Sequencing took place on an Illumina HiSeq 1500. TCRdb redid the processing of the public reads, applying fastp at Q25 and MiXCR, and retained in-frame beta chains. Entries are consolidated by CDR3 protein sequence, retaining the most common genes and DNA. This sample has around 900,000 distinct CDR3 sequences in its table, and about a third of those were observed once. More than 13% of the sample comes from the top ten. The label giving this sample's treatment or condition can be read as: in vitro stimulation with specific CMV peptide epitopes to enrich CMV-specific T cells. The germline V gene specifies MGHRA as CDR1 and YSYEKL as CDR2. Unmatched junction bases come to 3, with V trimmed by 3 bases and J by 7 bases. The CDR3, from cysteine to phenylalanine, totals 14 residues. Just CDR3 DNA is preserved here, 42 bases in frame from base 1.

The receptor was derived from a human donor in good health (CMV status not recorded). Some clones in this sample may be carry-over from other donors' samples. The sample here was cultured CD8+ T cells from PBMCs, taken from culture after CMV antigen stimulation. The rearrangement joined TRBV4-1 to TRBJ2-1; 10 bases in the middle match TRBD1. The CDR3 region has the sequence CASSQWDRGNEQFF. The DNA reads TGCGCCAGCAGCCAGTGGGACAGGGGAAATGAGCAGTTCTTC.